This T cell receptor (beta chain) originates from a study of shared clonotypes between healthy human individuals. About the research overall: Donor ages ranged 18 to 49 years: two women, a few men.

CDR3 length: 16 residues. Germline lookup yields CDR1 LGHNT and CDR2 FRNRAP. V shed 0 bases and J shed 0 bases, with 11 bases lying between them. For every subset, genomic DNA was evenly distributed across several immunoSEQ plates. Measured with immunoSEQ multiplex PCR; TCRdb has only the in-frame clones, and not every one. The sample has under 600,000 clones; roughly 95% are singletons. In the CD4+ fraction, cells were divided into CD45RA+ naive and CD45RA-negative memory subsets. This TCR derives from a young woman in good health. Sequencing used naive CD4+ T cells sorted from blood. Noted subset: CD45RA+ positively selected. The V and J genes are TRBV12-5 and TRBJ1-2; no definite D call. Written as DNA, the CDR3 is TGTGCTAGTGGTTTGGTACCGGAAGGACCTAACTATGGCTACACCTTC. Protein sequence: CASGLVPEGPNYGYTF.